The 11 T cell receptor beta chains below were found in one sample sequenced in a study of cytomegalovirus exposure and HLA in healthy donors. PCR involved 60 Vbeta and 13 Jbeta primers. TCRdb's copy holds only in-frame clones and misses some; the assay was immunoSEQ multiplex PCR. The sample holds roughly 97,000 clones; 60% to 80% are singletons and the top ten take roughly 6.2%. The specimen was PBMCs. Every receptor here comes from a man in his sixties in good health and CMV-seropositive.

V is TRBV7-8 and J is TRBJ1-4; D is perhaps TRBD1 (5 bases). Trimming shortened V by 3 bases and J by 4 bases, and 12 bases separated the two germline ends. The CDR3 is 15 amino acids. Germline assignment: CDR1 SGHVS and CDR2 FQNEAQ. The CDR3: CASSFTGANNEKLFF. In nucleotides, the CDR3 is TGTGCCAGCAGCTTCACAGGCGCGAATAATGAAAAACTGTTTTTT.

The chain is built from TRBV7-9 and TRBJ1-2; weak D call: TRBD1 (5 bases). The CDR3 covers 13 residues. Trimming took off 6 bases at V and 7 bases at J, with 15 bases between the two ends. CDR1 is SEHNR and CDR2 is FQNEAQ in the germline V gene (reference sequence). CDR3 sequence reads: CASSLGRGSGYTF. The CDR3 DNA sequence: TGTGCCAGCAGTCTGGGGAGGGGAAGTGGCTACACCTTC.

As DNA, the CDR3 is TGTGCCAGCCCTCGGGGGTCTCTCGGAAATGAGCAGTTCTTC. As protein: CASPRGSLGNEQFF. The chain combines TRBV27 with TRBJ2-1; D is possibly TRBD2 (6 bases). Germline V gene lookup returns CDR1 MNHEY and CDR2 SMNVEV (reference sequence). CDR3 length: 14 amino acids. With 8 bases removed from V and 7 bases from J, the gap between germline ends came to 18 bases.

This chain links TRBV7-2 with TRBJ1-4; 9 bases line up with TRBD1. The V segment lost 3 bases and the J segment 8 bases; nucleotides outside the gene matches: 13. The length of the CDR3 is 17 residues. Germline-derived CDR1 and CDR2 are SGHTA and FQGNSA. The CDR3 is CASSFGQGWSAGEKLFF. The CDR3 coding sequence is TGTGCCAGCAGCTTTGGACAGGGGTGGTCGGCGGGGGAAAAACTGTTTTTT.

The chain uses TRBV11-1 and TRBJ1-2; 10 nucleotides align to TRBD1. V dropped 4 bases and J dropped 2; count of bases not matched to a gene: 4. The CDR3 length is 15 residues. Germline CDR1 is SGHAT and CDR2 is FQDESV (reference sequence). CDR3 in amino acids: CASSSRDRGNYGYTF. CDR3 coding DNA: TGTGCCAGCAGCTCGCGGGACAGGGGCAACTATGGCTACACCTTC.

J is TRBJ2-3 and V is TRBV5-1; 9 bases map to TRBD2. The CDR3 runs 14 residues. V shed 4 bases and J 2 bases; nucleotides not matched to a gene: 2. Looked up from germline, CDR1 is SGHRS and CDR2 is YFSETQ. DNA for the CDR3: TGCGCCAGCAGCGTGGGACTAGCCACAGATACGCAGTATTTT. It specifies CASSVGLATDTQYF.

The chain links TRBV4-1 to TRBJ2-2, with D possibly TRBD1 on 6 matching bases. Trimming removed 0 bases from V and 4 bases from J, with 15 bases in between. The CDR3 is made up of 17 amino acids. In germline, CDR1 is MGHRA, CDR2 YSYEKL. The CDR3 DNA reads TGCGCCAGCAGCCAAGATCTAAACAGGGTTCGCACCGGGGAGCTGTTTTTT. Its translation: CASSQDLNRVRTGELFF.

The chain combines TRBV5-1 with TRBJ2-7, with 13 nucleotides matching TRBD2. V lost 4 bases and J lost 3; bases outside the gene matches: 4. The germline V gene encodes CDR1 SGHRS and CDR2 YFSETQ. The length of the CDR3 is 15 residues. The CDR3 DNA reads as TGCGCCAGCAGCCCGACTAGCGGGGGGATCTACGAGCAGTACTTC. This sequence encodes CASSPTSGGIYEQYF.

The genes are TRBV19 and TRBJ1-3; a possible D gene is TRBD1 (5 bases). V was clipped by 5 bases and J by 0 bases, with 8 bases between them. This CDR3 has 14 residues. Germline V lookup: CDR1 LNHDA, CDR2 SQIVND (reference sequence). The CDR3 nucleotides read TGTGCCAGTAGTCGGGGGGGCTCTGGAAACACCATATATTTT. It yields the protein CASSRGGSGNTIYF. Together with reference TRBV19 and TRBJ1-3, the CDR3 gives the full variable domain: DGGITQSPKYLFRKEGQNVTLSCEQNLNHDAMYWYRQDPGQGLRLIYYSQIVNDFQKGDIAEGYSVSREKKESFPLTVTSAQKNPTAFYLCASSRGGSGNTIYFGEGSWLTVV.

V is TRBV6-5 and J is TRBJ2-7; 9 positions agree with TRBD1. Germline V gene sequence: CDR1 MNHEY, CDR2 SVGAGI. V lost 4 bases to trimming and J lost 4 bases; unmatched junction nucleotides: 2. This CDR3 spans 13 amino acids. The CDR3 bases are TGTGCCAGCAGTTGGGACAGGGAGTACGAGCAGTACTTC. Translated: CASSWDREYEQYF.

This chain links TRBV4-1 with TRBJ1-5, with a weak D call TRBD1 (6 bases). This CDR3 is built from 16 residues. The ends were cut back, 1 base at V and 5 bases at J, with 15 bases in the middle. CDR1 MGHRA and CDR2 YSYEKL come from the germline V gene. CDR3 nucleotides: TGCGCCAGCAGCCAAGGAGAAACGGGGGGCGATCAGCCCCAGCATTTT. It encodes CASSQGETGGDQPQHF.